This TCR beta chain was documented in a study of blood T cell repertoires in COVID-19. Background on the study: The United States, Italy and Spain supplied acute and convalescent COVID-19 samples.

The study drew participants aged about 18 to 89 years from 24 US areas. The table came from immunoSEQ multiplex PCR; TCRdb's copy has only in-frame clones and leaves some out. Of some 260,000 clones detected, 80% to 90% appear once; the ten largest clones hold around 3.9%. In germline, CDR1 is KGHSH, CDR2 LQKENI. V was cut by 6 bases and J by 3 bases, with 8 bases left in between. This CDR3 comprises 13 residues. The chain links TRBV18 to TRBJ2-2, with D unclear. The specimen sequenced was PBMCs or T cells enriched from blood (not recorded which). This TCR derives from a young man with acute COVID-19. The CDR3 loop is CASSPFDTGELFF. The CDR3 DNA reads TGTGCCAGCTCCCCGTTCGACACCGGGGAGCTGTTTTTT.